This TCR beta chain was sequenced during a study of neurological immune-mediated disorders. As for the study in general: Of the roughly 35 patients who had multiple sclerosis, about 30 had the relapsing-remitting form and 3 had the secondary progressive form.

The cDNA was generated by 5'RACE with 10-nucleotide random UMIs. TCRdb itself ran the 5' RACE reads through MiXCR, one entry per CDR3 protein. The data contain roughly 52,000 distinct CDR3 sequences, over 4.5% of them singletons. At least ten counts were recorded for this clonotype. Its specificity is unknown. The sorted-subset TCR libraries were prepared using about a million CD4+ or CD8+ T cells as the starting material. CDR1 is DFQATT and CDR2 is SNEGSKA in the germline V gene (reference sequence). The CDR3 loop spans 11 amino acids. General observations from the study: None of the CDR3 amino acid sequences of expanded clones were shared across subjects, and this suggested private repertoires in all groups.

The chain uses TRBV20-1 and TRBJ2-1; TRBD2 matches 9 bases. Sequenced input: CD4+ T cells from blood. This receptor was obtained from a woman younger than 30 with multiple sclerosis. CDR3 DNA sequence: TGCCAGGGGGGGACTAGCCTGTCCCGGTTCTTC. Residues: CQGGTSLSRFF.